The rows below give T cell receptor beta chains drawn from one sample of a study of blood T cell repertoires in COVID-19. Assay used: immunoSEQ multiplex PCR; TCRdb lists only in-frame clones, some missing. The profile shows roughly 95,000 clones, roughly four fifths of them singletons. Sample: peripheral blood. Every receptor here comes from a man in his forties or fifties with active or convalescent COVID-19. CDR3s include the opening cysteine and the closing phenylalanine or tryptophan. The D gene is left open where the match is weak. Clone size is stated in some rows and not others, as once, few, many or a class when expanded.

j_call clone_size v_call d_call cdr3_aa cdr3_nt
TRBJ1-2 - TRBV19 - CASSITGSGYTF TGTGCCAGTAGTATTACAGGGTCTGGCTACACCTTC
TRBJ1-5 once TRBV7-2 - CASSLDDRSNQPQHF TGTGCCAGCAGCTTAGACGACAGGTCCAATCAGCCCCAGCATTTT
TRBJ2-5 - TRBV27 TRBD2 CASSPTSGGPQYF TGTGCCAGCAGTCCGACTAGCGGGGGACCCCAGTACTTC
TRBJ2-3 - TRBV12-3/TRBV12-4 TRBD2 CASSLKGAGGQYF TGTGCCAGCAGTTTAAAGGGAGCGGGGGGGCAGTATTTT
TRBJ2-7 - TRBV29-1 - CSVEDGQRYEQYF TGCAGCGTTGAAGACGGACAGCGCTACGAGCAGTACTTC
TRBJ2-3 - TRBV3-1/TRBV3-2 TRBD2 CASSRSAGGRTDTQYF TGTGCCAGCAGCCGATCGGCGGGGGGGCGCACAGATACGCAGTATTTT
TRBJ2-6 - TRBV30 TRBD1 CAWSVSDRGSTGANVLTF TGTGCCTGGAGTGTAAGCGACAGGGGTTCTACTGGGGCCAACGTCCTGACTTTC
TRBJ2-5 - TRBV7-2 - CASSLVVQEQETQYF TGTGCCAGCAGCTTAGTAGTTCAGGAACAAGAGACCCAGTACTTC
TRBJ2-2 - TRBV2 TRBD1 CASSEQGAGELFF TGTGCCAGCAGTGAGCAGGGGGCCGGGGAGCTGTTTTTT
TRBJ2-7 - TRBV7-2 - CASSLLENEQYF TGTGCCAGCAGCTTACTTGAGAACGAGCAGTACTTC
TRBJ2-2 few TRBV7-2 TRBD2 CASSPGLNTGELFF TGTGCCAGCAGCCCGGGACTAAACACCGGGGAGCTGTTTTTT
TRBJ2-7 - TRBV6-2/TRBV6-3 - CASSPPVDRNEQYF TGTGCCAGCAGTCCCCCGGTAGACAGAAACGAGCAGTACTTC
TRBJ1-6 - TRBV7-2 TRBD1 CASSPGTDNSPLHF TGTGCCAGCAGCCCCGGGACAGATAATTCACCCCTCCACTTT
TRBJ2-1 - TRBV7-8 TRBD2 CASSLPRIIRRGDNEQFF TGTGCCAGCAGCCTACCCCGTATCATTCGGCGGGGGGACAATGAGCAGTTCTTC
TRBJ2-5 - TRBV5-1 TRBD1 CASSIGQATLQETQYF TGCGCCAGCAGCATTGGACAGGCCACACTCCAAGAGACCCAGTACTTC
TRBJ1-4 - TRBV21-1 - CASTSSPGLKLFF TGTGCCAGCACTAGCAGTCCCGGACTAAAACTGTTTTTT
TRBJ1-5 - TRBV30 TRBD1 CAWSPTGRSQPQHF TGTGCCTGGAGCCCGACAGGGAGGTCTCAGCCCCAGCATTTT
TRBJ2-7 - TRBV12-3/TRBV12-4 - CASTLDRYEQYF TGTGCCAGCACCCTAGACAGATACGAGCAGTACTTC
TRBJ1-2 once TRBV3-1/TRBV3-2 TRBD1 CAQDREMTNYGYTF TGTGCCCAGGACAGGGAGATGACTAACTATGGCTACACCTTC
TRBJ1-6 few TRBV10-1 - CASSGTPNSPLHF TGCGCCAGCAGTGGGACACCCAATTCACCCCTCCACTTT
TRBJ1-6 - TRBV6-5 - CASSYEGGFSSPLHF TGTGCCAGCAGTTACGAGGGGGGGTTCAGCTCACCCCTCCACTTT
TRBJ1-3 - TRBV5-5 - CASSLDISPGNTIYF TGTGCCAGCAGCTTAGACATATCGCCTGGAAACACCATATATTTT
TRBJ1-5 - TRBV19 TRBD1 CASTVYGTGNQPQHF TGTGCCAGTACCGTATACGGGACAGGGAATCAGCCCCAGCATTTT
TRBJ2-2 - TRBV2 - CASWGDGTGELFF TGTGCCAGCTGGGGGGATGGCACCGGGGAGCTGTTTTTT
TRBJ2-3 many TRBV25-1 TRBD1 CASSDQGETGFWSDTQYF TGTGCCAGCAGTGATCAAGGAGAGACAGGGTTTTGGTCAGATACGCAGTATTTT
TRBJ1-1 - TRBV7-9 TRBD1 CASSPGQGADTEAFF TGTGCCAGCAGCCCAGGACAGGGGGCAGACACTGAAGCTTTCTTT
TRBJ2-3 once TRBV6-1 - CASSEAPGGDTQYF TGTGCCAGCAGTGAGGCCCCGGGGGGCGATACGCAGTATTTT
TRBJ1-2 - TRBV28 - CASSSTDYGYTF TGTGCCAGCAGTTCGACAGACTATGGCTACACCTTC
TRBJ1-1 - TRBV5-4 - CASSLATGANTEAFF TGTGCCAGCAGCTTGGCAACGGGAGCGAACACTGAAGCTTTCTTT
TRBJ1-4 few TRBV11-2 - CASSLEGGQGGKLFF TGTGCCAGCAGCTTAGAAGGAGGGCAGGGAGGGAAACTGTTTTTT
TRBJ2-3 - TRBV6-2/TRBV6-3 - CASSYGRGIGGTDTQYF TGTGCCAGCAGTTACGGGCGGGGTATCGGGGGCACAGATACGCAGTATTTT
TRBJ2-2 few TRBV24-1 TRBD2 CATSDWSSGSGDTGELFF TGTGCCACCAGTGATTGGTCCAGCGGGAGCGGGGACACCGGGGAGCTGTTTTTT
TRBJ2-1 - TRBV19 - CASKPRDTDNEQFF TGTGCCAGCAAACCCCGGGACACCGACAATGAGCAGTTCTTC
TRBJ2-5 - TRBV11-3 - CASSLEQQETQYF TGTGCCAGCAGCTTAGAACAGCAAGAGACCCAGTACTTC
TRBJ1-1 - TRBV24-1 TRBD1 CATRQGGTEAFF TGTGCCACCCGACAGGGTGGCACTGAAGCTTTCTTT
TRBJ1-1 - TRBV7-8 - CALVRVNTEAFF TGTGCCCTGGTCAGGGTGAACACTGAAGCTTTCTTT
TRBJ1-3 - TRBV19 - CASSRDRSGNTIYF TGTGCCAGTAGCCGGGATCGCTCTGGAAACACCATATATTTT
TRBJ2-1 once TRBV4-1 TRBD2 CASSQASGANNEQFF TGCGCCAGCAGCCAAGCTAGCGGGGCGAACAATGAGCAGTTCTTC
TRBJ2-7 - TRBV2 TRBD1 CASRRGQPGEQYF TGTGCCAGCAGGAGGGGGCAGCCCGGCGAGCAGTACTTC
TRBJ1-1 - TRBV20-1 - CSARPLTEAFF TGCAGTGCCAGACCCCTTACTGAAGCTTTCTTT
TRBJ2-7 - TRBV11-3 - CASSTQGHEQYF TGTGCCAGCAGCACACAGGGCCACGAGCAGTACTTC
TRBJ2-1 - TRBV10-2 - CASSEPALYNEQFF TGCGCCAGCAGTGAACCAGCGCTCTACAATGAGCAGTTCTTC
TRBJ1-1 once TRBV11-2 - CASSLNIHNTEAFF TGTGCCAGCAGCTTGAATATACACAACACTGAAGCTTTCTTT
TRBJ2-7 - TRBV3-1/TRBV3-2 TRBD1 CASSLIRQGWSYEQYF TGTGCCAGCAGCCTTATTCGACAGGGATGGTCCTACGAGCAGTACTTC
TRBJ2-5 - TRBV6-2/TRBV6-3 - CASSYSSGVVETQYF TGTGCCAGCAGTTACTCTTCGGGAGTGGTGGAGACCCAGTACTTC
TRBJ1-3 - TRBV21-1 - CASSCSEGANSGNTIYF TGTGCCAGCAGCTGCTCCGAGGGGGCCAACTCTGGAAACACCATATATTTT
TRBJ1-5 - TRBV27 TRBD1 CASSPATTGTGAYSNQPQHF TGTGCCAGCAGTCCGGCCACCACCGGGACAGGGGCCTATAGCAATCAGCCCCAGCATTTT
TRBJ2-5 few TRBV27 - CASSLGGAHQETQYF TGTGCCAGCAGTTTAGGGGGGGCCCACCAAGAGACCCAGTACTTC
TRBJ1-2 - TRBV5-1 - CASSLAGRFNDGYTF TGCGCCAGCAGCTTGGCGGGGAGGTTTAATGATGGCTACACCTTC
TRBJ2-7 - TRBV18 - CASSPRGTYEQYF TGTGCCAGCTCACCTAGGGGGACCTACGAGCAGTACTTC
TRBJ2-3 - TRBV12-5 TRBD1 CASGPGQGETDTQYF TGTGCTAGTGGGCCGGGACAGGGGGAGACAGATACGCAGTATTTT